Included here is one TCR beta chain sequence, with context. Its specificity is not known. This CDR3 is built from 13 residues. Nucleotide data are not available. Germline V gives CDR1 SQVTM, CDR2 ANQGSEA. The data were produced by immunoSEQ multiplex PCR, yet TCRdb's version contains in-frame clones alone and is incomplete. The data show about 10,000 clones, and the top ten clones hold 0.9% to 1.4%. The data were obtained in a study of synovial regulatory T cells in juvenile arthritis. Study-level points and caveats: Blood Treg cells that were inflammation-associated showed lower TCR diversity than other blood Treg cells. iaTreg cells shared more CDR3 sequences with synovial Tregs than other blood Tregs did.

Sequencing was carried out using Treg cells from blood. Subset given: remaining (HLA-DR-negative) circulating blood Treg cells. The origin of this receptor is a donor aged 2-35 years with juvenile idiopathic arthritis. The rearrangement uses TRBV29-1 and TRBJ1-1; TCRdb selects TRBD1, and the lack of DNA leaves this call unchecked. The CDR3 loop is CSIQGPLNTEAFF.